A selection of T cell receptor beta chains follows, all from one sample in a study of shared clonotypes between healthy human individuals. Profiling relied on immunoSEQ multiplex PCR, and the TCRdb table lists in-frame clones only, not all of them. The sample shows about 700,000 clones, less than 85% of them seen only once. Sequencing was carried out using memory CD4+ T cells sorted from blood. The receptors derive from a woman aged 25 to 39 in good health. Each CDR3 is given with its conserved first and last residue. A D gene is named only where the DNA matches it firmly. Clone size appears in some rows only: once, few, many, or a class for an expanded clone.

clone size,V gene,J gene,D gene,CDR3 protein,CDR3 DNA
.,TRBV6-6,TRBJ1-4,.,CASSPGPQVRVEKLFF,TGTGCCAGCAGCCCGGGACCCCAGGTTAGGGTCGAAAAACTGTTTTTT
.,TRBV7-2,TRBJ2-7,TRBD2,CASSLDASGTYEQYF,TGTGCCAGCAGCTTAGACGCTAGCGGTACCTACGAGCAGTACTTC
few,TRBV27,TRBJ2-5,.,CASSFGGETQYF,TGTGCCAGCAGTTTCGGCGGAGAGACCCAGTACTTC
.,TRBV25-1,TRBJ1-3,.,CASSEISGTLSSGNTIYF,TGTGCCAGCAGTGAAATCTCCGGGACGTTAAGCTCTGGAAACACCATATATTTT
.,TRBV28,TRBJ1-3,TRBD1,CASISGGADRSSSGNTIYF,TGTGCCAGCATCTCAGGGGGTGCGGACAGGTCGAGCTCTGGAAACACCATATATTTT
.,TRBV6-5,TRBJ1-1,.,CASSYSGGHSEAFF,TGTGCCAGCAGTTACTCAGGAGGGCACTCTGAAGCTTTCTTT
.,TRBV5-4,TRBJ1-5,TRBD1,CASSLFATGGNQPQHF,TGTGCCAGCAGCTTGTTTGCGACAGGGGGCAATCAGCCCCAGCATTTT
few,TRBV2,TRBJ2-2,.,CASSRENTGELFF,TGTGCCAGCAGCCGGGAAAACACCGGGGAGCTGTTTTTT
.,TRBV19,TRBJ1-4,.,CASGMTLGEKLFF,TGTGCCAGTGGGATGACTTTAGGGGAAAAACTGTTTTTT
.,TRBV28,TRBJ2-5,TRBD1,CASSLLYWGGQGQETQYF,TGTGCCAGCAGTTTATTATATTGGGGAGGACAGGGCCAAGAGACCCAGTACTTC
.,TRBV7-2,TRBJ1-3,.,CASSPTALTAVGNTIYF,TGTGCCAGCAGCCCTACCGCTCTCACGGCGGTGGGAAACACCATATATTTT
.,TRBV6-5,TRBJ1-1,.,CASRSGTLLNTEAFF,TGTGCCAGCAGATCCGGGACATTATTGAACACTGAAGCTTTCTTT
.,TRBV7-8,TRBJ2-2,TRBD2,CASSETSGYTGELFF,TGTGCCAGCAGTGAGACTAGCGGATACACCGGGGAGCTGTTTTTT
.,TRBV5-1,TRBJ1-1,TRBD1,CASSLAGGNTEAFF,TGCGCCAGCAGCTTGGCAGGGGGCAACACTGAAGCTTTCTTT
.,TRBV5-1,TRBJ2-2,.,CASSFSGYNTGELFF,TGCGCCAGCAGCTTTTCCGGGTACAACACCGGGGAGCTGTTTTTT
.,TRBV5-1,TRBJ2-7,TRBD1,CASSLQGDYEQYF,TGCGCCAGCAGCTTGCAGGGGGACTACGAGCAGTACTTC
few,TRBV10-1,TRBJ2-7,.,CASSRDTGSQYF,TGCGCCAGCAGTAGGGACACAGGGAGTCAGTACTTC
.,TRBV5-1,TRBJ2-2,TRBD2,CASSLVAGESGELFF,TGCGCCAGCAGCTTGGTAGCGGGAGAATCCGGGGAGCTGTTTTTT
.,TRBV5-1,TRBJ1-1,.,CASSSGVGTEAFF,TGCGCCAGCAGCTCGGGAGTCGGGACTGAAGCTTTCTTT
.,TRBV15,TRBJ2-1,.,CATSIHRGAGSNEQFF,TGTGCCACCAGCATCCACCGGGGGGCGGGGTCCAATGAGCAGTTCTTC
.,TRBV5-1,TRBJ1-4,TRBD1,CASSFEGTGGEKLFF,TGCGCCAGCAGCTTCGAGGGGACAGGGGGTGAAAAACTGTTTTTT
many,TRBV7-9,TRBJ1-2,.,CASSQQTDSYGYTF,TGTGCCAGCAGCCAACAAACGGACAGTTATGGCTACACCTTC
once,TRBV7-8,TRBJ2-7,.,CASSSQGRQSYRYEQYF,TGTGCCAGCAGCTCCCAAGGGCGACAGTCCTACCGGTACGAGCAGTACTTC